This TCR beta chain appears in the sequencing data of a study of blood T cell repertoires in COVID-19. Data came from immunoSEQ multiplex PCR; TCRdb stores just in-frame clones and leaves some out. The table lists about 34,000 clones, about 92% of them singletons. Germline trimming cut 8 bases from V and 2 bases from J; bases unmatched to any gene: 7. Germline CDR1 reads MDHEN; CDR2 reads SYDVKM. The CDR3 has 16 residues. The sequence was collected from a man older than 75 with acute or convalescent COVID-19. Sequencing was done on a sample of peripheral blood. This chain joins TRBV28 and TRBJ2-3; TRBD2 matches 13 bases. Here the CDR3 DNA reads TGTGCCAGCGGATCACTAGCGGGGGGGAACACAGATACGCAGTATTTT. As protein: CASGSLAGGNTDTQYF. Looking up the rest from reference TRBV28 and TRBJ2-3 gives the full variable domain: DVKVTQSSRYLVKRTGEKVFLECVQDMDHENMFWYRQDPGLGLRLIYFSYDVKMKEKGDIPEGYSVSREKKERFSLILESASTNQTSMYLCASGSLAGGNTDTQYFGPGTRLTVL.